This TCR beta chain stems from a study of identifying expanded T cells in peripheral blood. Healthy donors had no documented immune events, such as infections, while sampled. The table came from immunoSEQ multiplex PCR; TCRdb's copy has only in-frame clones and leaves some out. The sample contains more than 80,000 clones, more than 70% of which appear only once. In germline, CDR1 is MGHRA, CDR2 YSYEKL. V was pared by 1 base and J by 5 bases, with 8 bases between. This CDR3 has 13 amino acids. This sequence originates from a person between 18 and 75 years old in good health. Material: blood. J is TRBJ2-5 and V is TRBV4-1, with D unresolved. The CDR3 sequence is CASSQAHRETQYF. CDR3 in DNA: TGCGCCAGCAGCCAAGCGCATAGGGAGACCCAGTACTTC.